This T cell receptor beta chain was identified in a study of T cell clones after liver transplantation. Study as a whole: TCRbeta sequencing after a pre-transplant mixed lymphocyte reaction identified graft-donor-reactive clones, later tracked in post-transplant blood. Study-level points and caveats: Low donor cell numbers restricted donor-reactive repertoire measurement in a couple of subjects.

Unstimulated PBMCs were sorted into CD3+CD4+ and CD3+CD8+ populations. The method was immunoSEQ multiplex PCR; TCRdb's version includes in-frame clones alone and lacks a portion of them. This table holds more than 15,000 clones, around nine tenths found once. Details on this clone: Antigen unknown.

This CDR3 contains 13 residues. Between the trimmed V and J ends, which lost 0 bases and 4 bases, there was a span of 10 bases. The germline V gene encodes CDR1 GTSNPN and CDR2 SVGIG (reference sequence). The sequences come from CD8+ T cells from blood, collected before liver transplant. This TCR came from a human donor who received a liver transplant. This chain connects TRBV30 to TRBJ2-7, with a tentative D call TRBD2 (6 bases). CDR3 sequence: CAWSVGGSYEQYF. In DNA form, the CDR3 reads TGTGCCTGGAGTGTCGGAGGGAGTTACGAGCAGTACTTC.